This T cell receptor (beta chain) comes out of a study of CD8+CD57+ T cells in acquired aplastic anemia. The template used for profiling TCR beta VDJ and CDR3 was genomic DNA. From the reads, TCRdb called clonotypes with MiXCR, one entry per CDR3 protein. This repertoire shows more than 200,000 distinct CDR3 sequences, around 49% found once; its top ten account for approximately 20%. This clonotype has a count of ten or more. The germline CDR1 and CDR2 sequences are MNHNY and SVGAGI (reference sequence). Trimming cost V 6 bases and J 6 bases; bases outside gene matches: 6. The CDR3 is 14 amino acids. Previously, flow cytometry had revealed CD8+CD57+ cell expansion in the patients chosen for sequencing.

The chain joins TRBV6-6 to TRBJ1-5; 9 bases align to TRBD1. Sequencing was carried out using sorted CD4+, CD8+, or CD8+CD57+ T cells (not recorded which) from PBMCs. This TCR came from a human donor with aplastic anemia. The CDR3 loop is CASSPGQGSQPQHF. The CDR3 DNA is TGTGCCAGCAGCCCCGGACAGGGGAGTCAGCCCCAGCATTTT.